Included here is one TCR beta chain sequence, with context. Which antigen it targets is not known. No much larger clonotype is one base removed from it; base qualities were not supplied. A single peripheral blood draw of around 120 mL on average was collected from each donor into heparinised tubes. A BD FACSAria II was used to sort naive, central memory, regulatory and stem cell-like memory CD4+ T cells with a panel that included CD45RO, CCR7, CD25, CD127, CD95 and CD27. A purity above 95% was achieved for all sorted populations. Right away, PBMCs were isolated by Lymphoprep density gradient centrifugation and were stained directly, with no culture step. So that batch effects would be minimized, each experiment stained and sorted samples in pairs, pairing one healthy donor with one patient. These data come from a study of beta chain features in type 1 diabetes (dated by TCRdb to 2017 to 2018). Background on the whole study: Mean age, gender distribution, total cell number and subset yield did not differ between patients and healthy donors. A total of some 110 million sorted cells were examined across all samples, and a strong correlation was observed between cell number per subset and RNA yield. Naive and central memory subsets were obtained from all 30 or so donors, but regulatory and stem cell-like memory subsets were isolated from only 8 patients and roughly 8 healthy donors. The study compared the TCRB repertoires of sorted circulating CD4+ T cell subsets in recently diagnosed type 1 diabetes patients with those in matched healthy donors. General findings and caveats noted by the study authors: Naive, central memory and regulatory TCRB repertoires appeared to be more alike among patients than among healthy donors. In all four CD4+ subsets, TCRB CDR3 length was moderately but significantly shorter in type 1 diabetes patients. PCR might favor shorter templates, but patient and control samples were amplified and corrected together, so any skew would affect both groups equally. Fewer insertions and more nucleotide deletions at VDJ recombination sites were observed in patients with type 1 diabetes, implying thymic rearrangement abnormalities. Because small numbers of individuals were included in the HLA sub-analyses, any influence of HLA type on TCRB rearrangement was left unresolved. Because cDNA rather than genomic DNA was sequenced, highly expressing activated cells could have been over-represented, although no difference in activation and CD3 levels was found between groups.

The entire amount of isolated RNA was reverse transcribed using the High Capacity cDNA Reverse Transcription Kit, so the sequenced TCRB transcripts were expressed ones. Naive, central memory and regulatory T cell samples underwent deep immunoSEQ sequencing, averaging around 4 million total reads per sample. Sorted cells were lysed in RLT buffer and RNA was extracted with DNase-treated RNeasy Micro or Mini kits, depending on cell number. To prevent cross-contamination, each cell subset was processed individually, whereas patient and healthy donor samples were processed jointly. TCRB sequences were amplified from cDNA with the immunoSEQ multiplex PCR, producing 87-bp fragments spanning the CDR3 region. Sequencing of the amplicons was done on the Illumina HiSeq platform. The authors' pipeline ran thus. PCR bias was computationally corrected using synthetic template baselines, reads within Hamming distance 2 were collapsed, and singletons that could not be merged were discarded. Reads were aligned to IMGT to assign V, D and J genes, CDR3 length, and insertions or deletions at six rearrangement sites. Within each subset, clonotype counts were normalized to the number of sorted cells before true diversity and Gini coefficients were calculated with the tcR R package. The overlap coefficient, calculated on TCRB nucleotide sequences, was used to quantify repertoire sharing. Out-of-frame TCRB sequences from naive cells were analyzed to stand in for the pre-selection repertoire. TCRdb carries this immuneACCESS record with in-frame sequences only. Its versions omit some clonotypes, under half of them owing to an unresolved V gene in the studies checked, with the rest unexplained. That table furnishes V, J and clone size, whereas the DNA furnished D and trimming. Within this sample are 300,000 to 350,000 clones, with roughly 13% of them counted one time only. The ten largest clonotypes hold around 0.016% of the sample.

Per the germline V gene, SQVTM is the CDR1 and ANQGSEA is the CDR2. The CDR3 spans 13 residues, from the cysteine through the phenylalanine. The read is trimmed to its CDR3 DNA, 39 bases read in frame from base 1. The source material was naive CD4+ T cells from blood. This specimen's cell subset or site label, per the study, means: true naive CD4+ T cells. The chain is encoded by TRBV29-1 joined to TRBJ2-5; TRBD1 aligns with 11 central bases. Gene TRBJ2-7 matches the end of the DNA better, so the J call may be wrong. This sequence was found in a woman younger than 30 with type 1 diabetes. The CDR3 in this case is CSVLDRGLVEQYF. Read as DNA, the sequence is TGCAGCGTCCTGGACAGGGGGCTGGTCGAGCAGTACTTC.